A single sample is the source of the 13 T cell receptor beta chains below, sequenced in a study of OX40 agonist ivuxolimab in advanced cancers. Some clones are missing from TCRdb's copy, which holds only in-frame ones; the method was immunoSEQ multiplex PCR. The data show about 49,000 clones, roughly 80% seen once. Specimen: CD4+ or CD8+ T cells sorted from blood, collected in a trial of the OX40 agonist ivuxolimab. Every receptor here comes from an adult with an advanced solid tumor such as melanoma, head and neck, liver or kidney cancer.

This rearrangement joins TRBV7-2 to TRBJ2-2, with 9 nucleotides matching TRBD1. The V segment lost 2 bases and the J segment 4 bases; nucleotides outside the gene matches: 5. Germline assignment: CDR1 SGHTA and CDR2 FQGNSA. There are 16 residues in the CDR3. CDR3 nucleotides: TGTGCCAGCAGCTTATATCCGGACAGGGGCACCGGGGAGCTGTTTTTT. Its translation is CASSLYPDRGTGELFF.

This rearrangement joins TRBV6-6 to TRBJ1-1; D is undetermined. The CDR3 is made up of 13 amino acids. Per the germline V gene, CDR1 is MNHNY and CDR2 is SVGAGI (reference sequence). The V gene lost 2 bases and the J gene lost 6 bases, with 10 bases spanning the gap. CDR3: CASSYPEDAEAFF. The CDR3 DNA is TGTGCCAGCAGTTACCCAGAGGACGCTGAAGCTTTCTTT.

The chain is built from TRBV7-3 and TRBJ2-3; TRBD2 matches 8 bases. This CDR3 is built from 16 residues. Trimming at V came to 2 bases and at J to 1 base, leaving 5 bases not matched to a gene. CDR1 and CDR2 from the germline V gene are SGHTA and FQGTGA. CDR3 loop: CASSLGPAGGTDTQYF. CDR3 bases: TGTGCCAGCAGCTTAGGTCCAGCGGGAGGCACAGATACGCAGTATTTT.

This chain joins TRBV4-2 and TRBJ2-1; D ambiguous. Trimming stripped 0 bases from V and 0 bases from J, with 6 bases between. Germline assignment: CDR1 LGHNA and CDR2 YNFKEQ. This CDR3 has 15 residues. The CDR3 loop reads CASSQDRSSYNEQFF. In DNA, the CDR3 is TGTGCCAGCAGCCAAGACCGGAGCTCCTACAATGAGCAGTTCTTC.

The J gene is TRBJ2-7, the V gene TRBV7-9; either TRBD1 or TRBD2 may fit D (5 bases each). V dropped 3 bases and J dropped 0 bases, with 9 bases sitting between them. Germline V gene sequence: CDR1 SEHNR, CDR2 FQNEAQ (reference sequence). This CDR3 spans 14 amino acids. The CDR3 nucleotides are TGTGCCAGCAGCTTGGGACCTAGCTCCTACGAGCAGTACTTC. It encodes CASSLGPSSYEQYF. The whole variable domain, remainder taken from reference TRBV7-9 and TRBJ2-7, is DTGVSQNPRHKITKRGQNVTFRCDPISEHNRLYWYRQTLGQGPEFLTYFQNEAQLEKSRLLSDRFSAERPKGSFSTLEIQRTEQGDSAMYLCASSLGPSSYEQYFGPGTRLTVT.

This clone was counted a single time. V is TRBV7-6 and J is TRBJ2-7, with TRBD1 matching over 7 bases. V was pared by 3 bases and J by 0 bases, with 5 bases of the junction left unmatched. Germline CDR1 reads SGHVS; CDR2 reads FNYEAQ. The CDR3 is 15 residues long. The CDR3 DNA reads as TGTGCCAGCAGCTTGACAGGGCCTCCCTCCTACGAGCAGTACTTC. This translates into CASSLTGPPSYEQYF.

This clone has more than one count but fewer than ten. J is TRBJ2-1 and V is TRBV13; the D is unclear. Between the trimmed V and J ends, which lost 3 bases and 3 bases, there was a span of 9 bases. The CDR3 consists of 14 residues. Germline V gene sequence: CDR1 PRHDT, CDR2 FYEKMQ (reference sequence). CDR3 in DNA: TGTGCCAGCAGCTTGTCCGGCGGCTACAATGAGCAGTTCTTC. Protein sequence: CASSLSGGYNEQFF.

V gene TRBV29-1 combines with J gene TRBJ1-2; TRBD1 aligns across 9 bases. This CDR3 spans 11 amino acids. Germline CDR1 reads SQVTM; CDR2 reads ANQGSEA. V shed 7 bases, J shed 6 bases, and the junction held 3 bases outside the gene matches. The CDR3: CSARTGDGYTF. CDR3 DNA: TGCAGCGCCCGGACAGGGGATGGCTACACCTTC. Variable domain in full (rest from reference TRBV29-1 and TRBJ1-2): SAVISQKPSRDICQRGTSLTIQCQVDSQVTMMFWYRQQPGQSLTLIATANQGSEATYESGFVIDKFPISRPNLTFSTLTVSNMSPEDSSIYLCSARTGDGYTFGSGTRLTVV.

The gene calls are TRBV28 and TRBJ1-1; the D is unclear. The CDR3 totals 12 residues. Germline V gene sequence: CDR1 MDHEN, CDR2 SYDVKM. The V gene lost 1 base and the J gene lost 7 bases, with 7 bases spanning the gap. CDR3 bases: TGTGCCAGCAGTTTATTCCAACTTGAAGCTTTCTTT. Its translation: CASSLFQLEAFF.

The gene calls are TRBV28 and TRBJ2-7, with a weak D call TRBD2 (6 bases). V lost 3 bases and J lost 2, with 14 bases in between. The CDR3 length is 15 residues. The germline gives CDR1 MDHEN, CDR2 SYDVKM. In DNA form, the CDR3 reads TGTGCCAGCAGTTTGGGATCGGGGGAGGCCTACGAGCAGTACTTC. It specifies CASSLGSGEAYEQYF.

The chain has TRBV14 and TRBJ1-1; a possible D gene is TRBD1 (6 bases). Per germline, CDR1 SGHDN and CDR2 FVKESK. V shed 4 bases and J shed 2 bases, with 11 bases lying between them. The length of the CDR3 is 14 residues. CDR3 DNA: TGTGCCAGCAGCCGGACGACAGGTAACACTGAAGCTTTCTTT. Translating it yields CASSRTTGNTEAFF.

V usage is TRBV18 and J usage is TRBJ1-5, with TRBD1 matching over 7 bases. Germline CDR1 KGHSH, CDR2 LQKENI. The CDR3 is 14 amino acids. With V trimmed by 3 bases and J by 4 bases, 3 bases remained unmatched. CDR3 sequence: CASSPQTGNQPQHF. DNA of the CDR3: TGTGCCAGCTCACCCCAGACAGGGAATCAGCCCCAGCATTTT.

CDR3 nucleotides: TGTGCCAGCTCACCACCGGATCAGCCCCAGCATTTT. Residues: CASSPPDQPQHF. The chain carries TRBV18 and TRBJ1-5; D gene ambiguous. Germline CDR1 and CDR2: KGHSH and LQKENI. Trimming left V 0 bases short and J 5 bases short, with 2 bases between. This CDR3 is built from 12 residues.